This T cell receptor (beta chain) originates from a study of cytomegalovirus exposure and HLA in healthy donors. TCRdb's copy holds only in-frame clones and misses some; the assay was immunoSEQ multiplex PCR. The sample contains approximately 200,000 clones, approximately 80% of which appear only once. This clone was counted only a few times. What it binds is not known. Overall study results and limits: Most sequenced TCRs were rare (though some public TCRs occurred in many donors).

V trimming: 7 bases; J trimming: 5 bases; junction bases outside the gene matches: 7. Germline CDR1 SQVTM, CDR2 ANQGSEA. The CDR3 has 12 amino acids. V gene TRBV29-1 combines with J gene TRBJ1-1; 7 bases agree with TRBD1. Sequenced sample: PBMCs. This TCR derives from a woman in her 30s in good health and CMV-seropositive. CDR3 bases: TGCAGCGCCCAGGGGGGATCGACTGAAGCTTTCTTT. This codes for CSAQGGSTEAFF.